Shown below are 14 T cell receptor beta chains from a single sample sequenced in a study of technical replicates of blood from several donors (dated 2017 in TCRdb). The receptor library was made with the immunoSEQ multiplex PCR assay. TCRdb stores this immuneACCESS table with in-frame sequences only. Part of the clones is absent; in the studies checked, under half of the shortfall reflects unresolved V genes, and no reason is known for the rest. The sample table shows roughly 93,000 clones, and nearly 97% are seen once. Of the sample, approximately 0.23% falls within the top ten clones. What was sequenced was T cells isolated from PBMCs. The receptors were sampled from a human donor in good health.

The rearrangement uses TRBV7-9 and TRBJ1-1, with TRBD1 as a possible D gene (6 bases). The CDR3 loop spans 12 amino acids. Trimming cost V 5 bases and J 5 bases, with 9 bases left between them. CDR1 SEHNR and CDR2 FQNEAQ come from the germline V gene (reference sequence). In nucleotides, the CDR3 is TGTGCCAGCAGCCCAGACAGGACTGAAGCTTTCTTT. As protein: CASSPDRTEAFF. The full variable domain, completed using reference TRBV7-9 and TRBJ1-1, is DTGVSQNPRHKITKRGQNVTFRCDPISEHNRLYWYRQTLGQGPEFLTYFQNEAQLEKSRLLSDRFSAERPKGSFSTLEIQRTEQGDSAMYLCASSPDRTEAFFGQGTRLTVV.

The V gene is TRBV5-1, the J gene TRBJ2-5, with D possibly matching TRBD2 (5 bases). V was trimmed by 3 bases and J by 2 bases, leaving 8 bases between them. Germline V gene sequence: CDR1 SGHRS, CDR2 YFSETQ. This CDR3 has 13 amino acids. The CDR3 DNA sequence: TGCGCCAGCAGCTCAGAGGGACAAGAGACCCAGTACTTC. This translates into CASSSEGQETQYF.

The V gene is TRBV7-9, the J gene TRBJ1-1; TRBD1 agrees at 10 bases. J lost 0 bases, V lost 5 bases, and 9 bases had no gene match. The germline V gene encodes CDR1 SEHNR and CDR2 FQNEAQ (reference sequence). The CDR3 sequence is 17 residues long. CDR3 region: CASSPWTGGSLNTEAFF. DNA of the CDR3: TGTGCCAGCAGCCCCTGGACAGGGGGTTCCCTGAACACTGAAGCTTTCTTT.

J is TRBJ2-7 and V is TRBV4-1; TRBD2 matches 9 bases. The CDR3 runs to 14 residues. The germline V gene encodes CDR1 MGHRA and CDR2 YSYEKL. The trim removed 8 bases at V and 0 bases at J, leaving 5 bases unmatched. In DNA, the CDR3 is TGCGCCAGCGGGAGGACTAGCGACTCCTACGAGCAGTACTTC. It codes for CASGRTSDSYEQYF.

The J gene is TRBJ2-1, the V gene TRBV7-2; 12 bases fit TRBD2. Germline V gene data show CDR1 as SGHTA and CDR2 as FQGNSA. The CDR3 spans 16 residues. The trim removed 3 bases at V and 4 bases at J, leaving 4 bases unmatched. The CDR3 sequence: CASSFLAGGLYNEQFF. DNA of the CDR3: TGTGCCAGCAGCTTCCTAGCGGGAGGGCTATACAATGAGCAGTTCTTC.

The CDR3 loop reads CASTPGSAGELFF. In DNA form, the CDR3 reads TGTGCCAGCACTCCGGGGTCCGCCGGGGAGCTGTTTTTT. The rearrangement uses TRBV5-4 and TRBJ2-2; D might be TRBD2 (5 bases). The CDR3 is made up of 13 amino acids. Trimming shortened V by 6 bases and J by 6 bases, and 12 bases separated the two germline ends. Per germline, CDR1 SGHNT and CDR2 YYREEE (reference sequence).

The genes are TRBV2 and TRBJ1-1; D is perhaps TRBD1 (5 bases). This CDR3 spans 14 amino acids. In germline, CDR1 is SNHLY, CDR2 FYNNEI. Trimming took off 7 bases at V and 3 bases at J, with 15 bases between the two ends. CDR3 sequence (DNA): TGTGCCAGCAAGGGGACGTGGGGGGACACTGAAGCTTTCTTT. Translated, it gives CASKGTWGDTEAFF.

This clone was found a few times. The genes are TRBV11-3 and TRBJ1-5; a weak D match, TRBD1 (5 bases). V lost 2 bases and J 6 bases, leaving 11 bases between the germline ends. CDR1 is SGHNT and CDR2 is YENEEA in the germline V gene. This CDR3 has 14 amino acids. The CDR3 nucleotides are TGTGCCAGCAGCTTATACAGCGGGGGTCAGCCCCAGCATTTT. Translation gives CASSLYSGGQPQHF.

The V gene is TRBV4-1, the J gene TRBJ2-1, with 7 bases aligning to TRBD2. The CDR3 sequence is 16 residues long. Germline V gene data show CDR1 as MGHRA and CDR2 as YSYEKL. Trimming at V came to 2 bases and at J to 6 bases, leaving 10 bases not matched to a gene. The CDR3 DNA reads as TGCGCCAGCAGCCAACCAGGGAGGGCCTTAGGCAATGAGCAGTTCTTC. Protein: CASSQPGRALGNEQFF.

The chain is built from TRBV27 and TRBJ1-2, with a possible D match to TRBD1 (6 bases). The germline V gene has CDR1 MNHEY and CDR2 SMNVEV (reference sequence). The CDR3 sequence is 14 residues long. Trimming shortened V by 0 bases and J by 3 bases, and 8 bases separated the two germline ends. Here the CDR3 DNA reads TGTGCCAGCAGTTTATCCGGGACATACTATGGCTACACCTTC. It yields the protein CASSLSGTYYGYTF.

V and J are TRBV7-3 and TRBJ1-1, with 7 bases identical to TRBD1. Losses at the gene ends were 5 bases for V and 3 bases for J; bases not matched to a gene: 3. The CDR3 is 13 residues long. Germline CDR1 and CDR2: SGHTA and FQGTGA. The CDR3 nucleotides read TGTGCCAGCAGCCCAGGGGGGTACACTGAAGCTTTCTTT. Protein sequence: CASSPGGYTEAFF.

The chain carries TRBV4-1 and TRBJ1-3; D gene uncertain. The CDR3 runs to 22 residues. V was clipped by 3 bases and J by 0 bases, with 30 bases between them. Germline values: CDR1 MGHRA, CDR2 YSYEKL. The CDR3 spells CASSQPALARPVIPDSGNTIYF. CDR3 nucleotide sequence: TGCGCCAGCAGCCAGCCGGCATTAGCTAGGCCCGTCATTCCTGACTCTGGAAACACCATATATTTT.

The rearrangement uses TRBV5-1 and TRBJ2-7; D ambiguous. The germline V and J ends were trimmed by 3 bases and 4 bases, with 14 bases remaining between them. The CDR3 sequence is 14 residues long. Germline CDR1 and CDR2: SGHRS and YFSETQ. CDR3 coding DNA: TGCGCCAGCAGCTCAGAAGGCGGCGTTTACGAGCAGTACTTC. Protein product: CASSSEGGVYEQYF. The whole variable domain, filled in from reference TRBV5-1 and TRBJ2-7, reads KAGVTQTPRYLIKTRGQQVTLSCSPISGHRSVSWYQQTPGQGLQFLFEYFSETQRNKGNFPGRFSGRQFSNSRSEMNVSTLELGDSALYLCASSSEGGVYEQYFGPGTRLTVT.

The chain uses TRBV28 and TRBJ1-1; TRBD1 is a possible D gene (6 bases). The V gene's germline CDR1 is MDHEN and CDR2 SYDVKM. The V end lost 9 bases, the J end lost 0 bases, and 8 bases lay between the germline ends. The CDR3 length is 12 residues. CDR3 protein: CARTGLNTEAFF. The CDR3 DNA reads TGTGCCAGGACAGGATTGAACACTGAAGCTTTCTTT. The variable domain in full, completed from reference TRBV28 and TRBJ1-1, reads DVKVTQSSRYLVKRTGEKVFLECVQDMDHENMFWYRQDPGLGLRLIYFSYDVKMKEKGDIPEGYSVSREKKERFSLILESASTNQTSMYLCARTGLNTEAFFGQGTRLTVV.